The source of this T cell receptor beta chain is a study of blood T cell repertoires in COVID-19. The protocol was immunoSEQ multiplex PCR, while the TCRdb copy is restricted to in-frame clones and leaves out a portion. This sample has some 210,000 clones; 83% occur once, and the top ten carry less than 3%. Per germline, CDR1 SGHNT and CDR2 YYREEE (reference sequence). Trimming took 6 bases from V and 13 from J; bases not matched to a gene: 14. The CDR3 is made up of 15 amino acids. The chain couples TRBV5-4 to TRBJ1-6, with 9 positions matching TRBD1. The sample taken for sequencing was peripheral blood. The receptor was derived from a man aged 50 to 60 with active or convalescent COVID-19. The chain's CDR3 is CASTSPGQGGSPLHF. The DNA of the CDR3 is TGTGCCAGCACTTCTCCGGGACAGGGCGGGTCGCCCCTCCACTTT. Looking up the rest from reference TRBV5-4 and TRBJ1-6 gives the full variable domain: ETGVTQSPTHLIKTRGQQVTLRCSSQSGHNTVSWYQQALGQGPQFIFQYYREEENGRGNFPPRFSGLQFPNYSSELNVNALELDDSALYLCASTSPGQGGSPLHFGNGTRLTVT.